The rows below give T cell receptor beta chains drawn from one sample of a study of T cells in Graves' hyperthyroidism and ophthalmopathy. A single record per CDR3 protein comes from TCRdb applying MiXCR to the multiplex PCR reads. The sample includes fewer than 650,000 distinct CDR3 sequences, around 14% of them seen just once. Input material: blood. Receptors originate from a woman aged 18-29 years with Graves' ophthalmopathy. CDR3s include the opening cysteine and the closing phenylalanine or tryptophan. D genes are given only for firm matches. Size is omitted from some rows. Given values are once, few, many or a class for expanded clones.

TRBV4-3	TRBD1	.	TRBJ1-3	TGCGCCAGCAGCCAAGATCCGCTACCTGGACAGGGGCGAAACACCATATATTTT	CASSQDPLPGQGRNTIYF
TRBV5-4	TRBD1	.	TRBJ2-7	TGTGCCAGCAGCTTTTGGGGGACAGGGGCTGCCTACGAGCAGTACTTC	CASSFWGTGAAYEQYF
TRBV20-1	.	few	TRBJ2-1	TGCAGTGCACGGGGGACTGGGAATGAGCAGTTCTTC	CSARGTGNEQFF
TRBV12-3/TRBV12-4	TRBD2	many	TRBJ2-7	TGTGCCAGCAGTAGCGGGAGGCACGAGCAGTACTTC	CASSSGRHEQYF
TRBV7-3	TRBD1	many	TRBJ1-1	TGTGCCAGCAGCTCCGGACAGGACACTGAAGCTTTCTTT	CASSSGQDTEAFF
TRBV28	.	few	TRBJ2-7	TGTGCCAGCAGCCGCAAGTTGAGGCGGACATCCTACGAGCAGTACTTC	CASSRKLRRTSYEQYF
TRBV19	.	few	TRBJ2-1	TGTGCCAGTAGCTTTTCTCCGAGCTCCTACAATGAGCAGTTCTTC	CASSFSPSSYNEQFF
TRBV7-3	TRBD2	many	TRBJ2-3	TGTGCCAGCAGCTTAATGGGACTAGCGGGAGGCGGGGATACGCAGTATTTT	CASSLMGLAGGGDTQYF
TRBV28	.	many	TRBJ2-7	TGTGCCACTATTCAGGGTGCCGAGCAGTACTTC	CATIQGAEQYF
TRBV6-1	.	.	TRBJ2-1	TGTGCCAGCAATGGAGGTGGGGTTAGGGGGGAGCAGTTCTTC	CASNGGGVRGEQFF
TRBV13	TRBD2	many	TRBJ2-7	TGTGCCAGCAGCGCCCGGACTAGCGGCTCCTACGAGCAGTACTTC	CASSARTSGSYEQYF
TRBV27	TRBD2	many	TRBJ2-6	TGTGCCAGCAGGGGAGGGGATGGGGCCAACGTCCTGACTTTC	CASRGGDGANVLTF
TRBV11-3	.	many	TRBJ2-6	TGTGCCAGCAGCTTGGACAAGAGCTCCGGGGCCAACGTCCTGACTTTC	CASSLDKSSGANVLTF
TRBV7-2	TRBD1	many	TRBJ1-1	TGTGCCAGCAGCCCATGGACAGGGGACACTGAAGCTTTCTTT	CASSPWTGDTEAFF
TRBV28	TRBD1	.	TRBJ2-7	TGTGCCAGCAACCCGACAGGGGCCTCCTACGAGCAGTACTTC	CASNPTGASYEQYF
TRBV18	TRBD1	many	TRBJ2-1	TGTGCCAGCTCACCCCGGACAGGGATCAATGAGCAGTTCTTC	CASSPRTGINEQFF
TRBV9	TRBD2	many	TRBJ2-1	TGTGCCAGCAGCGCCCAGATCGTAATAAGCGGGAGAACCGATGAGCAGTTCTTC	CASSAQIVISGRTDEQFF
TRBV7-9	.	many	TRBJ2-7	TGTGCCAGCAGCGACCGGACCGAAAGCTCCTACGAGCAGTACTTC	CASSDRTESSYEQYF
TRBV19	TRBD2	.	TRBJ2-1	TGTGCCATTAGCTTACTAGCGGCCTACAATGAGCAGTTCTTC	CAISLLAAYNEQFF
TRBV10-3	.	many	TRBJ2-7	TGTGCCATCAGTGAGTCGGGGGTTCTTAGCTCCTACGAGCAGTACTTC	CAISESGVLSSYEQYF
TRBV4-1	.	few	TRBJ2-1	TGCGCCAGCAGCCCGGAGTCCGACAATGAGCAGTTCTTC	CASSPESDNEQFF
TRBV15	.	many	TRBJ2-1	TGTGCCACCAGCAGAGAGGGCAGGGAGGACAATGAGCAGTTCTTC	CATSREGREDNEQFF
TRBV24-1	.	many	TRBJ1-5	TGTGCCACCAGGAGGGGACGAGATCAGCCCCAGCATTTT	CATRRGRDQPQHF
TRBV5-1	TRBD1	few	TRBJ1-1	TGCGCCAGCAGCATCGAGGGGCGTCCCGACAGGGGGGCTGAAGCTTTCTTT	CASSIEGRPDRGAEAFF
TRBV28	TRBD1	many	TRBJ2-2	TGTGCCAGCAGTGGGACAGGCCGCGGCACCGGGGAGCTGTTTTTT	CASSGTGRGTGELFF
TRBV20-1	TRBD2	few	TRBJ2-6	TGCAGTGCGACTAGCACTGGGGCCAACGTCCTGACTTTC	CSATSTGANVLTF
TRBV6-2/TRBV6-3	TRBD1	many	TRBJ1-5	TGTGCCAGCAACGGTTGGGACAGGAGCAATCAGCCCCAGCATTTT	CASNGWDRSNQPQHF
TRBV4-1	TRBD1	.	TRBJ1-4	TGCGCCAGCAGCCAAGGAACAGGGGGCGTGAAAAAACTGTTTTTT	CASSQGTGGVKKLFF
TRBV7-2	.	.	TRBJ2-7	TGTGCCAGCAGCCCCCGCGGTGGCGGCGAGCAGTACTTC	CASSPRGGGEQYF
TRBV7-2	TRBD2	many	TRBJ2-6	TGTGCCAGCAGCTTAGTTTCTAGCGGGAGTGGAGGGGCCAACGTCCTGACTTTC	CASSLVSSGSGGANVLTF
TRBV3-1	.	many	TRBJ1-4	TGTGCCAGCAGCCCCGCCACTAATGAAAAACTGTTTTTT	CASSPATNEKLFF
TRBV2	.	many	TRBJ2-1	TGTGCCAGCAGTGTTACGGCAGGACCGTACAATGAGCAGTTCTTC	CASSVTAGPYNEQFF